These 22 T cell receptor beta chains were all obtained from the same sample, sequenced in a study of T-cell reconstitution after alpha-beta-depleted transplantation in children. Using unique molecular identifiers, the investigators prepared the TCRbeta library. Via MiXCR, TCRdb re-called the PCR reads, giving one row per CDR3 protein. The sample holds roughly 670,000 distinct CDR3 sequences, around 13% seen once. Sequences were derived from PBMCs, sampled before TCRalphabeta/CD19-depleted stem cell transplant. The receptors come from a girl aged 2-10 years with congenital amegakaryocytic thrombocytopenia, due to receive a stem cell transplant.

The genes are TRBV20-1 and TRBJ2-1; TRBD2 aligns across 14 bases. Germline lookup yields CDR1 DFQATT and CDR2 SNEGSKA (reference sequence). The CDR3 covers 19 residues. After removal of 5 bases from V and 1 base from J, the junction contained 13 bases not matched to a gene. The CDR3 bases are TGCAGTGCTCCGCGTGGGACTAGCGGGAGTTGGCGGTCCTACAATGAGCAGTTCTTC. Translated, it gives CSAPRGTSGSWRSYNEQFF.

This clonotype was seen at least ten times. The chain carries TRBV11-1 and TRBJ2-1; D ambiguous. The CDR3 has 17 amino acids. V dropped 6 bases and J dropped 0 bases, with 18 bases sitting between them. Germline loops: CDR1 SGHAT, CDR2 FQDESV (reference sequence). This CDR3 is CASSLVAMAVSYNEQFF. DNA for the CDR3: TGTGCCAGCAGTCTAGTCGCGATGGCGGTCTCCTACAATGAGCAGTTCTTC.

This clonotype showed up many times. The chain carries TRBV3-1 and TRBJ2-2; D gene uncertain. The CDR3 totals 14 residues. The germline V and J ends were trimmed by 1 base and 7 bases, with 10 bases remaining between them. Germline assignment: CDR1 LGHDT and CDR2 YNNKEL (reference sequence). CDR3 bases: TGTGCCAGCAGCCAAGTGCTTACCGTCGGGGAGCTGTTTTTT. The encoded protein is CASSQVLTVGELFF.

The rearrangement uses TRBV6-5 and TRBJ2-1, with TRBD2 as a possible D gene (5 bases). Germline CDR1 MNHEY, CDR2 SVGAGI. With 3 bases removed from V and 12 bases from J, the gap between germline ends came to 24 bases. CDR3 length equals 16 residues. The CDR3 DNA reads as TGTGCCAGCAGTTATCTTGGCCGCTCGACTAATGAGCGGCAGTTCTTC. Its protein product is CASSYLGRSTNERQFF.

This clonotype was observed many times. V usage is TRBV5-5 and J usage is TRBJ1-4, with TRBD1 matching over 9 bases. Germline-derived CDR1 and CDR2 are SGHKS and YYEKEE (reference sequence). Losses at the gene ends were 4 bases for V and 8 bases for J; bases not matched to a gene: 3. This CDR3 contains 13 residues. CDR3 loop: CASSQTGGEKLFF. The CDR3 DNA is TGTGCCAGCAGCCAAACAGGGGGCGAAAAACTGTTTTTT.

This clonotype was picked up a small number of times. CDR3 sequence reads: CASSPWTGLNYGYTF. The CDR3 DNA sequence: TGTGCCAGCAGTCCCTGGACAGGGCTGAACTATGGCTACACCTTC. The rearrangement uses TRBV2 and TRBJ1-2; 8 bases map to TRBD1. The CDR3 length is 15 residues. The germline V gene encodes CDR1 SNHLY and CDR2 FYNNEI. The J segment lost 2 bases and the V segment lost 5 bases, leaving 7 bases of the junction unmatched.

This clonotype has only a few counts. The chain is built from TRBV5-1 and TRBJ1-1; no definite D call. Germline values: CDR1 SGHRS, CDR2 YFSETQ. The V end was cut by 0 bases, the J end by 3 bases, with 15 bases between. The CDR3 runs to 16 residues. DNA of the CDR3: TGCGCCAGCAGCTTGGGGGGTTACGGAGTCTACACTGAAGCTTTCTTT. This sequence encodes CASSLGGYGVYTEAFF.

This clonotype appeared many times. V and J are TRBV5-1 and TRBJ2-7; 7 positions match TRBD2. The trim removed 0 bases at V and 0 bases at J, leaving 9 bases unmatched. The CDR3 is 17 residues long. CDR1 and CDR2 from the germline V gene are SGHRS and YFSETQ. CDR3 residues: CASSLGKTSAHSYEQYF. Written as DNA, the CDR3 is TGCGCCAGCAGCTTGGGTAAAACTAGCGCGCACTCCTACGAGCAGTACTTC.

This rearrangement joins TRBV5-1 to TRBJ1-2; 8 bases are shared with TRBD1. V lost 0 bases, J lost 3 bases, and 7 bases stayed unmatched. The CDR3 is 16 amino acids. Germline CDR1 is SGHRS and CDR2 is YFSETQ. This CDR3 is CASSLAGPGGDYGYTF. The CDR3 nucleotides are TGCGCCAGCAGCTTGGCCGGGCCAGGGGGCGACTATGGCTACACCTTC.

This clonotype appeared a few times. This chain links TRBV14 with TRBJ2-7, with 8 bases aligning to TRBD2. The CDR3 is 13 residues long. V shed 1 base, J shed 6 bases, and the junction held 2 bases outside the gene matches. From germline, CDR1 is SGHDN and CDR2 FVKESK. CDR3 DNA sequence: TGTGCCAGCAGCCAAGGCCTAGCGGGCGAGCAGTACTTC. Its protein is CASSQGLAGEQYF. The complete variable domain, with remaining parts taken from reference TRBV14 and TRBJ2-7, reads EAGVTQFPSHSVIEKGQTVTLRCDPISGHDNLYWYRRVMGKEIKFLLHFVKESKQDESGMPNNRFLAERTGGTYSTLKVQPAELEDSGVYFCASSQGLAGEQYFGPGTRLTVT.

This clonotype was seen ten or more times. The V gene is TRBV5-1, the J gene TRBJ1-3, with 9 bases fitting TRBD1. CDR1 and CDR2 (germline): SGHRS, YFSETQ. V shed 4 bases and J 1 base; nucleotides not matched to a gene: 6. There are 16 residues in the CDR3. CDR3 in amino acids: CASSPGDRESGNTIYF. CDR3 DNA: TGCGCCAGCAGCCCGGGGGACAGGGAGTCTGGAAACACCATATATTTT.

Many counts were recorded for this clonotype. The chain carries TRBV28 and TRBJ2-5; D gene unclear. Germline V lookup: CDR1 MDHEN, CDR2 SYDVKM. The V gene lost 5 bases and the J gene lost 5 bases, with 6 bases spanning the gap. The CDR3 length is 11 residues. As DNA, the CDR3 is TGTGCCAGCAGTCGGACGGAGACCCAGTACTTC. This gives the protein CASSRTETQYF.

The table lists this clonotype with a few counts. The gene calls are TRBV15 and TRBJ2-7, with a tentative D call TRBD1 (7 bases). V dropped 3 bases and J dropped 5 bases, with 17 bases sitting between them. CDR3 length equals 15 residues. Germline-derived CDR1 and CDR2 are LNHNV and YYDKDF (reference sequence). The CDR3 region has the DNA TGTGCCACCAGCAGCACCAACAGGGGAGGCGACGAGCAGTACTTC. Translation: CATSSTNRGGDEQYF.

This clonotype appeared many times. CDR3 coding DNA: TGTGCCAGCAGCACGGACAGCTGGAACACCGGGGAGCTGTTTTTT. Protein sequence: CASSTDSWNTGELFF. The chain links TRBV5-5 to TRBJ2-2; D perhaps matches TRBD1 (6 bases). Germline CDR1 and CDR2: SGHKS and YYEKEE (reference sequence). V lost 4 bases and J lost 1, with 11 bases in between. There are 15 residues in the CDR3. Looking up the rest from reference TRBV5-5 and TRBJ2-2 gives the full variable domain: DAGVTQSPTHLIKTRGQQVTLRCSPISGHKSVSWYQQVLGQGPQFIFQYYEKEERGRGNFPDRFSARQFPNYSSELNVNALLLGDSALYLCASSTDSWNTGELFFGEGSRLTVL.

This sequence joins TRBV19 and TRBJ2-2; TRBD2 aligns across 7 bases. Germline CDR1 LNHDA, CDR2 SQIVND (reference sequence). This CDR3 has 16 residues. The V gene end was trimmed by 5 bases and the J gene end by 5 bases; junction bases not matched to a gene: 11. The CDR3 DNA is TGTGCCAGTAGTCTAACAGCGGGACTCCGAACCGGGGAGCTGTTTTTT. Translation: CASSLTAGLRTGELFF.

The rearrangement joins TRBV2 to TRBJ2-2; D may be TRBD2 (5 bases). V dropped 7 bases and J dropped 3 bases, with 12 bases sitting between them. CDR3 length equals 14 residues. Germline CDR1 reads SNHLY; CDR2 reads FYNNEI. This chain's CDR3 is CASNSRGYTGELFF. CDR3 sequence (DNA): TGTGCCAGCAATTCCCGAGGGTACACCGGGGAGCTGTTTTTT.

The chain joins TRBV10-3 to TRBJ1-2; 8 bases are shared with TRBD1. The V gene's germline CDR1 is ENHRY and CDR2 SYGVKD. J lost 5 bases, V lost 6 bases, and 5 bases had no gene match. CDR3 length equals 13 residues. DNA for the CDR3: TGTGCCATCAGACCCGGGACAGGATATGGCTACACCTTC. This codes for CAIRPGTGYGYTF.

The J gene is TRBJ2-7, the V gene TRBV2; TRBD2 is a possible D gene (6 bases). The CDR3 sequence is 19 residues long. Germline loops: CDR1 SNHLY, CDR2 FYNNEI. V was cut by 2 bases and J by 4 bases, with 27 bases left in between. CDR3 region: CASSELFGRPREIEYEQYF. The CDR3 DNA sequence: TGTGCCAGCAGTGAATTATTTGGACGGCCCCGGGAGATTGAATACGAGCAGTACTTC.

There are a few counts of this clonotype. The J gene is TRBJ1-4, the V gene TRBV3-1; D not certain. Between the trimmed V and J ends, which lost 3 bases and 8 bases, there was a span of 4 bases. The V gene's germline CDR1 is LGHDT and CDR2 YNNKEL (reference sequence). The CDR3 is made up of 11 amino acids. The CDR3 sequence is CASSHEEKLFF. For the CDR3, the DNA is TGTGCCAGCAGCCATGAGGAAAAACTGTTTTTT.

This clonotype was counted many times. The chain is built from TRBV28 and TRBJ1-4; D unresolved. Germline loops: CDR1 MDHEN, CDR2 SYDVKM. This CDR3 contains 13 residues. V was clipped by 7 bases and J by 2 bases, with 8 bases between them. The CDR3 DNA reads as TGTGCCAGCACTTATCGGACTAATGAAAAACTGTTTTTT. This sequence encodes CASTYRTNEKLFF.

The CDR3 reads CSARASLAGGNEQFF. CDR3 bases: TGCAGTGCTAGAGCTTCACTAGCGGGGGGAAATGAGCAGTTCTTC. V and J are TRBV20-1 and TRBJ2-1; TRBD2 matches at 12 bases. This CDR3 is built from 15 residues. CDR1 and CDR2 from the germline V gene are DFQATT and SNEGSKA (reference sequence). The V and J ends lost 1 base and 7 bases, in that order; junction bases with no gene match: 5.

Ten or more counts support this clonotype. The genes are TRBV5-1 and TRBJ2-1; D might be TRBD2 (6 bases). CDR1 and CDR2 (germline): SGHRS, YFSETQ. The CDR3 runs to 13 residues. V gave up 5 bases and J gave up 3 bases, with 9 bases separating them. CDR3 protein: CASRPGVYNEQFF. CDR3 coding DNA: TGCGCCAGCAGGCCGGGGGTCTACAATGAGCAGTTCTTC.